The 25 T cell receptor beta chains in this list originate from one sample, sequenced in a study of cytomegalovirus exposure and HLA in healthy donors. Using immunoSEQ multiplex PCR, the repertoire was profiled, and TCRdb retains in-frame clones only, with some absent. The sample contains about 190,000 clones, 84% of which appear only once. Sample: PBMCs. These TCRs come from a man aged 18 to 30 in good health and CMV-seropositive.

The chain uses TRBV15 and TRBJ2-7; 11 nucleotides match TRBD2. V lost 1 base and J lost 2; bases outside the gene matches: 4. CDR3 size: 16 residues. Looked up from germline, CDR1 is LNHNV and CDR2 is YYDKDF (reference sequence). The DNA for the CDR3 is TGTGCCACCAGCAGAGCACTAGCGGGAGTAGCCTACGAGCAGTACTTC. It codes for CATSRALAGVAYEQYF.

This chain's CDR3 is CASSSPVGPQHF. The DNA of the CDR3 is TGTGCCAGCAGTTCCCCGGTTGGGCCCCAGCATTTT. The J gene is TRBJ1-5, the V gene TRBV28, with no clear D. Trimming took 4 bases from V and 9 from J, leaving 10 bases between them. CDR3 length: 12 residues. Germline V gives CDR1 MDHEN, CDR2 SYDVKM.

The chain carries TRBV5-6 and TRBJ1-2; D may be TRBD1 (6 bases). This CDR3 has 14 residues. CDR1 SGHDT and CDR2 YYEEEE come from the germline V gene. V lost 6 bases, J lost 4 bases, and 16 bases lay in between. For the CDR3, the DNA is TGTGCCAGCACCAGGGGCTCACCGCTCTATGGCTACACCTTC. Translating gives CASTRGSPLYGYTF.

The chain is built from TRBV4-2 and TRBJ2-5; 11 nucleotides line up with TRBD1. Losses at the gene ends were 1 base for V and 5 bases for J; bases not matched to a gene: 0. Germline loops: CDR1 LGHNA, CDR2 YNFKEQ. The CDR3 sequence is 14 residues long. The DNA for the CDR3 is TGTGCCAGCAGCCAAGGGACAGGGGGCGAGACCCAGTACTTC. Protein product: CASSQGTGGETQYF.

The rearrangement links TRBV2 to TRBJ2-7; TRBD2 matches 10 bases. CDR1 is SNHLY, CDR2 FYNNEI, per germline. This CDR3 spans 14 amino acids. The V gene end was trimmed by 3 bases and the J gene end by 3 bases; junction bases not matched to a gene: 2. The DNA of the CDR3 is TGTGCCAGCAGTGACCAGCGGGAGGGCTACGAGCAGTACTTC. Protein product: CASSDQREGYEQYF.

This clone has only one observation. V is TRBV28 and J is TRBJ2-5, with TRBD2 identical over 9 bases. CDR1 and CDR2 (germline): MDHEN, SYDVKM. The CDR3 covers 15 residues. The J segment lost 5 bases and the V segment lost 5 bases, leaving 9 bases of the junction unmatched. In nucleotides, the CDR3 is TGTGCCAGCAGTCGCATAGCGGGAGCTTCGGAGACCCAGTACTTC. Translation gives CASSRIAGASETQYF.

CDR3 residues: CAGGGRVSYNEQFF. CDR3 nucleotides: TGTGCCGGCGGGGGGCGGGTTTCCTACAATGAGCAGTTCTTC. The rearrangement joins TRBV2 to TRBJ2-1, with TRBD2 identical over 8 bases. The J segment lost 1 base and the V segment lost 11 bases, leaving 7 bases of the junction unmatched. CDR1 and CDR2 (germline): SNHLY, FYNNEI. The CDR3 spans 14 residues.

The chain couples TRBV9 to TRBJ2-7, with a possible D match to TRBD2 (6 bases). The V and J ends lost 0 bases and 9 bases respectively, with 13 bases between them. The CDR3 sequence is 13 residues long. Germline V gene data show CDR1 as SGDLS and CDR2 as YYNGEE. CDR3 amino acids: CASSVEGGYTQYF. Here the CDR3 DNA reads TGTGCCAGCAGCGTAGAAGGAGGGTATACGCAGTACTTC.

This clone was observed a single time. The J gene is TRBJ2-1, the V gene TRBV29-1; 8 bases match TRBD2. Germline V gene lookup returns CDR1 SQVTM and CDR2 ANQGSEA. The CDR3 contains 18 residues. Germline trimming cut 4 bases from V and 4 bases from J; bases unmatched to any gene: 18. This CDR3 is CSVVGSGFAGGLYNEQFF. The CDR3 bases are TGCAGCGTTGTAGGGTCCGGGTTTGCGGGAGGCCTATACAATGAGCAGTTCTTC.

This chain connects TRBV29-1 to TRBJ1-2; tentative D call: TRBD1 (6 bases). The CDR3 is 15 residues long. Trimming left V 6 bases short and J 1 base short, with 18 bases between. CDR1 and CDR2 (germline): SQVTM, ANQGSEA. The CDR3 region has the DNA TGCAGCGTCGGTCGCAGGGGAAAGGATAACTATGGCTACACCTTC. Amino acids: CSVGRRGKDNYGYTF.

The rearrangement uses TRBV5-4 and TRBJ2-5, with a weak D call TRBD1 (7 bases). Trimming stripped 4 bases from V and 4 bases from J, with 14 bases between. The V gene's germline CDR1 is SGHNT and CDR2 YYREEE (reference sequence). The CDR3 runs to 14 residues. The CDR3 bases are TGTGCCAGCAGCGCGGGACAGATAATAGAGACCCAGTACTTC. It is translated as CASSAGQIIETQYF.

This clone was detected only once. The rearrangement joins TRBV29-1 to TRBJ2-6; D perhaps matches TRBD1 (6 bases). This CDR3 contains 15 residues. Germline V gene sequence: CDR1 SQVTM, CDR2 ANQGSEA. V lost 4 bases and J lost 2, with 12 bases in between. Written as DNA, the CDR3 is TGCAGCGTTGGGGGCAGGGGCACTGGGGCCAACGTCCTGACTTTC. Protein: CSVGGRGTGANVLTF.

The chain combines TRBV15 with TRBJ1-2; weak D call: TRBD1 (6 bases). The CDR3 runs to 15 residues. V gave up 3 bases and J gave up 4 bases, with 15 bases separating them. Germline CDR1 LNHNV, CDR2 YYDKDF (reference sequence). CDR3 coding DNA: TGTGCCACCAGCAGTGGGGGCACTGGGGGCTATGGCTACACCTTC. Its translation is CATSSGGTGGYGYTF.

The genes are TRBV2 and TRBJ2-1, with 13 bases that match TRBD2. Trimming took 7 bases from V and 0 from J; bases not matched to a gene: 24. Germline CDR1 SNHLY, CDR2 FYNNEI. The CDR3 covers 23 residues. The DNA of the CDR3 is TGTGCCAGCACCTTCAAGGGGGGGCGGGCCGGGACTAGCGGGATTAGCTCCTACAATGAGCAGTTCTTC. Its translation: CASTFKGGRAGTSGISSYNEQFF.

The chain has TRBV5-1 and TRBJ2-3; TRBD2 agrees at 10 bases. CDR3 length: 20 amino acids. Trimming took 4 bases from V and 4 from J; bases not matched to a gene: 21. From germline, CDR1 is SGHRS and CDR2 YFSETQ. CDR3 region: CASSLAASGSIGLRADTQYF. In DNA form, the CDR3 reads TGCGCCAGCAGCCTGGCGGCTAGCGGGAGTATAGGTCTAAGGGCAGATACGCAGTATTTT.

The genes are TRBV2 and TRBJ1-5; a weak D match, TRBD1 (6 bases). Trimming took 1 base from V and 2 from J, leaving 9 bases between them. This CDR3 comprises 15 residues. Germline CDR1 reads SNHLY; CDR2 reads FYNNEI. The DNA for the CDR3 is TGTGCCAGCAGTGAAGAGGGGGTTGGCAATCAGCCCCAGCATTTT. This codes for CASSEEGVGNQPQHF.

The V gene is TRBV5-1, the J gene TRBJ2-5, with a tentative D call TRBD2 (5 bases). With 1 base removed from V and 7 bases from J, the gap between germline ends came to 20 bases. Germline CDR1 is SGHRS and CDR2 is YFSETQ. This CDR3 comprises 16 residues. The CDR3 DNA is TGCGCCAGCAGCTTGAAGTTGGGAGAACCTTTATCGACCCAGTACTTC. This codes for CASSLKLGEPLSTQYF.

This clone was seen repeatedly, ten times or more. V is TRBV27 and J is TRBJ2-1; the match to TRBD1 covers 7 bases. Looked up from germline, CDR1 is MNHEY and CDR2 is SMNVEV (reference sequence). Trimming cost V 0 bases and J 7 bases; bases outside gene matches: 6. The CDR3 is made up of 15 amino acids. In DNA, the CDR3 is TGTGCCAGCAGTTTATCCCCGGACAGGCGAAATGAGCAGTTCTTC. Amino acid sequence: CASSLSPDRRNEQFF.

The J gene is TRBJ2-3, the V gene TRBV30; 9 positions match TRBD2. Germline CDR1 and CDR2: GTSNPN and SVGIG (reference sequence). The V and J ends lost 8 bases and 4 bases, in that order; junction bases with no gene match: 10. The length of the CDR3 is 14 residues. The CDR3 region has the DNA TGTGCCGCCACTAGCGGGCTCAGCGCAGATACGCAGTATTTT. Translating gives CAATSGLSADTQYF.

The gene calls are TRBV7-3 and TRBJ2-3; D may be TRBD1 (6 bases). Germline CDR1 reads SGHTA; CDR2 reads FQGTGA. The CDR3 contains 16 residues. V lost 2 bases and J lost 3, with 15 bases in between. The CDR3 coding sequence is TGTGCCAGCAGCTTAGGCGACAGGAAAAGAACAGATACGCAGTATTTT. This gives the protein CASSLGDRKRTDTQYF.

The rearrangement links TRBV13 to TRBJ2-7; 8 bases are shared with TRBD2. V lost 4 bases to trimming and J lost 2 bases; unmatched junction nucleotides: 10. CDR1 is PRHDT, CDR2 FYEKMQ, per germline (reference sequence). This CDR3 region has 16 residues. CDR3: CASSSTRSGRPYEQYF. In DNA, the CDR3 is TGTGCCAGCAGCTCCACCCGCAGCGGGAGACCCTACGAGCAGTACTTC.

The chain recombines TRBV9 with TRBJ2-1; TRBD2 aligns across 8 bases. After removal of 0 bases from V and 8 bases from J, the junction contained 13 bases not matched to a gene. Germline values: CDR1 SGDLS, CDR2 YYNGEE. CDR3 size: 17 residues. CDR3 sequence reads: CASSVDLAGGTVDEQFF. The CDR3 coding sequence is TGTGCCAGCAGCGTAGATCTCGCGGGAGGAACGGTGGATGAGCAGTTCTTC.

The CDR3 nucleotides are TGTGCCAGCAGCTTAGTTGTGACTAGCGGGAGTGTTCCGTTCTTC. Amino acids: CASSLVVTSGSVPFF. This chain connects TRBV7-2 to TRBJ2-1; 12 bases agree with TRBD2. Germline values: CDR1 SGHTA, CDR2 FQGNSA. This CDR3 spans 15 amino acids. With 1 base clipped from V and 15 bases from J, the junction kept 10 bases outside the gene matches.

The V gene is TRBV7-2, the J gene TRBJ2-4, with D perhaps TRBD2 (6 bases). CDR3 length: 15 amino acids. V was pared by 5 bases and J by 8 bases, with 19 bases between. Germline V gives CDR1 SGHTA, CDR2 FQGNSA. CDR3 bases: TGTGCCAGCAGCCTCAACAGTCGGGGCGGGGACATTCAGTACTTC. Residues: CASSLNSRGGDIQYF.

In nucleotides, the CDR3 is TGTGCCAGCAGCCCCACCGTGGGGAGCTCCTACGAGCAGTACTTC. It translates to CASSPTVGSSYEQYF. The gene calls are TRBV7-8 and TRBJ2-7; weak D call: TRBD2 (5 bases). The CDR3 has 15 amino acids. Deletions cut 5 bases from V and 0 bases from J, with 14 bases between. Germline-derived CDR1 and CDR2 are SGHVS and FQNEAQ. Variable domain in full (rest from reference TRBV7-8 and TRBJ2-7): GAGVSQSPRYKVAKRGQDVALRCDPISGHVSLFWYQQALGQGPEFLTYFQNEAQLDKSGLPSDRFFAERPEGSVSTLKIQRTQQEDSAVYLCASSPTVGSSYEQYFGPGTRLTVT.